The 9 T cell receptor beta chains reported below all come from one sample, sequenced in a study of blood T cell repertoires in COVID-19 (dated by TCRdb to between 2020 and 2021). The library was generated by the immunoSEQ multiplex PCR assay. TCRdb mirrors the immuneACCESS table, restricted to in-frame sequences. Some clones are absent from its copies; in checked studies, under half trace to an unresolved V gene, and the reason for the others is unknown. This sample lists roughly 250,000 clones; 88% were detected once. 0.8% of the sample is held by the ten biggest clonotypes. The sample consisted of peripheral blood. Receptor source: a woman in her twenties or thirties with acute or convalescent COVID-19.

The gene calls are TRBV2 and TRBJ1-5; TRBD1 aligns across 11 bases. The CDR3 length is 15 residues. Germline V gives CDR1 SNHLY, CDR2 FYNNEI. V lost 8 bases, J lost 1 base, and 4 bases stayed unmatched. CDR3 loop: CASGTGGASNQPQHF. In DNA, the CDR3 is TGTGCCAGCGGGACAGGGGGAGCGAGCAATCAGCCCCAGCATTTT.

The chain combines TRBV19 with TRBJ1-5, with D uncertain. This CDR3 is built from 16 residues. Germline CDR1 LNHDA, CDR2 SQIVND (reference sequence). V was shortened by 1 base and J by 4 bases, with 14 bases between the two germline ends. The CDR3 nucleotides read TGTGCCAGTAGTATAGTTCGGGTCTTGAATAATCAGCCCCAGCATTTT. Encoded protein: CASSIVRVLNNQPQHF.

J is TRBJ2-1 and V is TRBV30, with TRBD1 matching 8 bases. The CDR3 loop spans 14 amino acids. Trimming removed 0 bases from V and 2 bases from J; junction bases left unmatched: 0. CDR1 and CDR2 from the germline V gene are GTSNPN and SVGIG (reference sequence). DNA for the CDR3: TGTGCCTGGAGTGTGGGACAGGCCTACAATGAGCAGTTCTTC. It translates to CAWSVGQAYNEQFF.

The V and J genes are TRBV6-5 and TRBJ2-7; D ambiguous. The V gene's germline CDR1 is MNHEY and CDR2 SVGAGI. CDR3 length: 13 amino acids. The germline V and J ends were trimmed by 7 bases and 2 bases, with 12 bases remaining between them. CDR3 DNA: TGTGCCAGCATAGGCCAGCGCACCTACGAGCAGTACTTC. Its protein product is CASIGQRTYEQYF.

This chain joins TRBV12-3 or TRBV12-4 and TRBJ2-1; unclear D gene. Trimming removed 6 bases at V and 0 bases at J, with 6 bases between. There are 13 residues in the CDR3. The CDR3 spells CASSLSSYNEQFF. CDR3 nucleotide sequence: TGTGCCAGCAGCTTGAGCTCCTACAATGAGCAGTTCTTC.

The chain combines TRBV4-3 with TRBJ2-5; 8 bases align to TRBD2. J was trimmed by 7 bases and V by 0 bases; bases with no gene match: 4. The CDR3 spans 14 residues. Germline CDR1 reads LGHNA; CDR2 reads YSLEER. The CDR3 nucleotides are TGCGCCAGCAGCCAAGAGTTTGCGGGAGGGACCCAGTACTTC. It is translated as CASSQEFAGGTQYF.

Ten or more counts support this clone. The V and J genes are TRBV30 and TRBJ1-2; TRBD1 agrees at 8 bases. V lost 4 bases and J lost 0; bases outside the gene matches: 4. The CDR3 consists of 14 residues. CDR1 is GTSNPN and CDR2 is SVGIG in the germline V gene (reference sequence). DNA of the CDR3: TGTGCCTGGAACAAACAGGGGGCTAACTATGGCTACACCTTC. Protein sequence: CAWNKQGANYGYTF.

The J gene is TRBJ2-7, the V gene TRBV21-1; TRBD1, as called in the table, went unchecked against the DNA. TRBV21-1 is assigned pseudogene status. This CDR3 has 14 amino acids. CDR3 sequence reads: CASSPPGQTYEQYF. In DNA form, the CDR3 reads TGTGCCAGCAGCCCACCGGGACAGACCTACGAGCAGTACTTC.

V gene TRBV10-1 combines with J gene TRBJ1-1; TRBD1 is a possible D gene (6 bases). From germline, CDR1 is WNHNN and CDR2 SYGVQD (reference sequence). CDR3 size: 23 residues. The V end was cut by 6 bases, the J end by 0 bases, with 38 bases between. The CDR3 DNA reads TGCGCCAGCAGGATGGCAGGGGCAAGTCCGATGACCCTATCCATCAATATGAACACTGAAGCTTTCTTT. This translates into CASRMAGASPMTLSINMNTEAFF.